This TCR beta chain was documented in a study of cytomegalovirus exposure and HLA in healthy donors. Overall study results and limits: Through in vitro validation, three CMV-associated chains were shown to be specific for CMV antigens. Some public TCRs appeared in many individuals, while most sequences were rare. According to the study, around 160 TCR beta chains were cytomegalovirus-associated.

Trimming cost V 4 bases and J 0 bases, with 13 bases left between them. CDR3 size: 16 residues. CDR1 is PRHDT, CDR2 FYEKMQ, per germline (reference sequence). Details on this clone: Antigen specificity is unknown.

The method was immunoSEQ multiplex PCR; TCRdb's version includes in-frame clones alone and lacks a portion of them. The table lists over 85,000 clones, roughly 92% of them singletons, with 1.1% in the top ten. Input material: PBMCs. This rearrangement joins TRBV13 to TRBJ1-3, with a tentative D call TRBD1 (6 bases). This receptor was taken from a woman aged 30 to 39 in good health and CMV-seropositive. The CDR3 bases are TGTGCCAGCAGCTATCCGACAGGTGACTCTGGAAACACCATATATTTT. Translating gives CASSYPTGDSGNTIYF.